This T cell receptor (beta chain) is from a study of CXCR3-negative and CXCR3-positive naive CD8 T cells. 5' RACE with UMI labels generated the TRB cDNA libraries. TCRdb re-analyzed the 5' RACE reads; it lists each CDR3 protein once, without DNA. This table lists about 84,000 distinct CDR3 sequences. The authors gated naive CD8+ T cells as CD45RO-CCR7+CD27+CD95-. Remarks on this clonotype: As yet, its antigen is unknown.

Germline V gives CDR1 ENHRY, CDR2 SYGVKD. The CDR3 length is 22 residues. Study outcomes and limitations: TRB CDR3s were more hydrophobic in CXCR3-positive than in CXCR3-negative naive cells. Each naive subset displayed comparably high diversity, whereas memory CD8+ cells displayed much lower diversity. Unlike memory cells, which differed, naive CXCR3-negative and CXCR3-positive cells had similar TRBV-TRBJ usage.

V is TRBV10-3 and J is TRBJ1-2; with no DNA, the TCRdb D assignment of TRBD1 cannot be verified. Sequencing was done on a sample of naive CXCR3+ CD8+ T cells from blood. As for subset: CD45RO-CCR7+CD27+CD95- naive CD8+ T cells expressing CXCR3 (TNR3+). The TCR comes from a human donor in good health. Some clones in this sample may be carry-over from other donors' samples. CDR3 protein: CAISESIRTGFPSSTGAYGYTF.